This T cell receptor beta chain was documented in a study of T cell repertoires in cytomegalovirus infection. Study context: In public TCR beta signatures, there were indications of both CMV infection and matching HLA type. Study-level findings and limits: HLA-C-restricted, CMV-specific TCR beta clonotypes were dominant ex vivo. Cumulated frequencies of public TCR beta families served to identify carriers of CMV plus the relevant HLA.

Each CDR3 protein gets one entry after TCRdb re-called the reads with MiXCR. The sample includes about 180,000 distinct CDR3 sequences, 13% to 15% seen only once; the top ten take roughly 27%. This clonotype came up a few times. Its antigen is as yet unknown. Material: PBMCs. The TCR originated in a human donor in good health (CMV status not recorded). Some clones in this sample may be carry-over from other donors' samples.

CDR3 in DNA: TGTGCCAGCAGTTACCCCCTCGGGGGAGGCACCGGGGAGCTGTTTTTT. Translated, it gives CASSYPLGGGTGELFF. The chain has TRBV6-5 and TRBJ2-2, with D possibly TRBD2 on 6 matching bases. The CDR3 is made up of 16 amino acids. Germline V gene data show CDR1 as MNHEY and CDR2 as SVGAGI. V lost 2 bases, J lost 4 bases, and 14 bases lay in between.